This TCR beta chain derives from a study of beta chain features in type 1 diabetes. Looking at the study overall: Across every sample, roughly 100 million sorted cells were examined in total.

CDR3 length equals 14 residues. The germline CDR1 and CDR2 sequences are SGHRS and YFSETQ. The V gene lost 9 bases and the J gene lost 5 bases, with 18 bases spanning the gap. Every bit of the isolated RNA underwent reverse transcription, so sequencing read expressed TCRB transcripts. Samples of naive, central memory and regulatory T cells yielded a mean of about 3.5 million reads. The data were produced by immunoSEQ multiplex PCR, yet TCRdb's version contains in-frame clones alone and is incomplete. Counted here are 150,000 to 200,000 clones, 6% to 9% occurring once; the ten biggest clones make up 0.5%. Study results and caveats: Researchers report that Type 1 diabetes patients had moderately but significantly shorter TCRB CDR3s across all four CD4+ subsets.

This clone was seen a handful of times. Its antigen is not known. Averaging about 116 mL, one heparinised blood draw came from each individual donor. CD45RO/CCR7/CD25/CD127/CD95/CD27 staining was used to isolate CD4+ naive, central memory, regulatory and stem cell-like memory cells by sorting. Specimen: central memory CD4+ T cells from blood. This chain links TRBV5-1 with TRBJ1-5, with D perhaps matching TRBD1 (6 bases). This TCR came from a man aged 18 to 29 with type 1 diabetes. The CDR3 sequence: CATARGPGDQPQHF. CDR3 in DNA: TGCGCCACCGCGCGGGGGCCGGGGGATCAGCCCCAGCATTTT.